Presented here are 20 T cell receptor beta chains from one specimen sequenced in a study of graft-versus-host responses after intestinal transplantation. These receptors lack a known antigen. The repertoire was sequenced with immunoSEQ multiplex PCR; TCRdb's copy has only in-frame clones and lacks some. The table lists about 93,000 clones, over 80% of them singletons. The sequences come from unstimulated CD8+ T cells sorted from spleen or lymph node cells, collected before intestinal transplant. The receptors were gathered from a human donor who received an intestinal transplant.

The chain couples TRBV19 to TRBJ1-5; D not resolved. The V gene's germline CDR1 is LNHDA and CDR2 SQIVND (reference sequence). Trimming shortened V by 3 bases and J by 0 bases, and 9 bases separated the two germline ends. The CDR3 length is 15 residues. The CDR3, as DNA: TGTGCCAGTAGTATGGGAGATTATAGCAATCAGCCCCAGCATTTT. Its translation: CASSMGDYSNQPQHF.

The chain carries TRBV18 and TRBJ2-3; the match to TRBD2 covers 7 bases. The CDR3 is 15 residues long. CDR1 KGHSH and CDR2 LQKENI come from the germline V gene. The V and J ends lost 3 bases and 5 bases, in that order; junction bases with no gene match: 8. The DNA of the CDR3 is TGTGCCAGCTCACCGCCGGCGGGAGATATAGATACGCAGTATTTT. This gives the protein CASSPPAGDIDTQYF. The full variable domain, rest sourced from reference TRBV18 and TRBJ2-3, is NAGVMQNPRHLVRRRGQEARLRCSPMKGHSHVYWYRQLPEEGLKFMVYLQKENIIDESGMPKERFSAEFPKEGPSILRIQQVVRGDSAAYFCASSPPAGDIDTQYFGPGTRLTVL.

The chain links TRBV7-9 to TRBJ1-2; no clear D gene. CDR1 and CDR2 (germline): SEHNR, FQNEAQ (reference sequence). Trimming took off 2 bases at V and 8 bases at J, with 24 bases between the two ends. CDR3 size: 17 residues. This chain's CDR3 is CASSLLPPYAGLGGYTF. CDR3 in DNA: TGTGCCAGCAGCTTATTACCCCCCTATGCGGGGTTAGGAGGCTACACCTTC.

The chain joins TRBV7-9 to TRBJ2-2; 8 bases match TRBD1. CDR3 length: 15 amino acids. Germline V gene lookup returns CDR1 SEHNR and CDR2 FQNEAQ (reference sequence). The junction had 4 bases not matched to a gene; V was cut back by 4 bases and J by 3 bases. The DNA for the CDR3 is TGTGCCAGCAGCTCCGACAGGGGTGACACCGGGGAGCTGTTTTTT. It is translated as CASSSDRGDTGELFF.

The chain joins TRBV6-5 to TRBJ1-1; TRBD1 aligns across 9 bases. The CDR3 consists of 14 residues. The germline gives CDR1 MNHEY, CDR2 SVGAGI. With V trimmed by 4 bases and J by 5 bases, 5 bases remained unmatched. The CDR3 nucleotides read TGTGCCAGCAGTTCGCGGACAGGGGTAACTGAAGCTTTCTTT. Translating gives CASSSRTGVTEAFF.

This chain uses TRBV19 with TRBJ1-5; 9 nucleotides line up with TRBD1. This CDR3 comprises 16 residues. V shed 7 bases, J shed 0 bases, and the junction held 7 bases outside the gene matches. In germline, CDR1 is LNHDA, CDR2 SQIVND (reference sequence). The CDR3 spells CASTDMDRGSNQPQHF. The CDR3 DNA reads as TGTGCCAGTACCGACATGGACAGGGGTAGCAATCAGCCCCAGCATTTT.

The CDR3 DNA is TGTGCCAGTAGTGCGGGGTTTGGAGGCGATGAGCAGTTCTTC. Translation gives CASSAGFGGDEQFF. The J gene is TRBJ2-1, the V gene TRBV19, with a weak D call TRBD2 (6 bases). Per germline, CDR1 LNHDA and CDR2 SQIVND (reference sequence). The CDR3 covers 14 residues. V was cut by 5 bases and J by 8 bases, with 16 bases left in between.

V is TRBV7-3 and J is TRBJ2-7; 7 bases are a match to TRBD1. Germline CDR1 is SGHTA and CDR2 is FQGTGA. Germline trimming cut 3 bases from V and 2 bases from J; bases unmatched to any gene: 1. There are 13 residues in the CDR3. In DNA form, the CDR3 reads TGTGCCAGCAGCTTGACAGGGACCTACGAGCAGTACTTC. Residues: CASSLTGTYEQYF.

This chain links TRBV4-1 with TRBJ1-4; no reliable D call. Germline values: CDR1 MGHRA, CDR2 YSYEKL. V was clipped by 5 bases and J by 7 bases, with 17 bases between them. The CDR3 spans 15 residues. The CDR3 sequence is CASSSEVQSGEKLFF. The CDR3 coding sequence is TGCGCCAGCAGCTCCGAAGTCCAATCAGGTGAAAAACTGTTTTTT.

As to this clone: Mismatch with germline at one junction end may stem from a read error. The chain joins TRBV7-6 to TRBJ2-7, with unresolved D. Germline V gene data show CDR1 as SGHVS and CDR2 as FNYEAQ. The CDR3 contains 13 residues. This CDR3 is CASSPLNSHEQYF. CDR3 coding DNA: TGTGCCAGCAGCCCACTAAACTCCCACGAGCAGTACTTC. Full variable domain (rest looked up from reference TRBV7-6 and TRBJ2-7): GAGVSQSPRYKVTKRGQDVALRCDPISGHVSLYWYRQALGQGPEFLTYFNYEAQQDKSGLPNDRFSAERPEGSISTLTIQRTEQRDSAMYRCASSPLNSHEQYFGPGTRLTVT.

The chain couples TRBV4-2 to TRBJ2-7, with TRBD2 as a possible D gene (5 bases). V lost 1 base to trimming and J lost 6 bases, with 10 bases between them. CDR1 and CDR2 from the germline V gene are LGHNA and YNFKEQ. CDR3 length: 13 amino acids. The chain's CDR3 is CASSQVEGLEQYF. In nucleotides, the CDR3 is TGTGCCAGCAGCCAAGTAGAAGGACTCGAGCAGTACTTC.

CDR3 sequence (DNA): TGCGCCAGCAGCCAAGATTTCCAGGTTTCCTACGAGCAGTACTTC. Protein: CASSQDFQVSYEQYF. V and J are TRBV4-3 and TRBJ2-7; D remains unclear. Germline V CDR1 and CDR2: LGHNA, YSLEER. The CDR3 length is 15 residues. V lost 0 bases and J lost 1, with 10 bases in between.

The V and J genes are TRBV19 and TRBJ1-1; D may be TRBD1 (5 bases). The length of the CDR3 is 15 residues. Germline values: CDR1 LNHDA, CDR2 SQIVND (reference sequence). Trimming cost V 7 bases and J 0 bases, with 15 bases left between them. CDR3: CASTVPGLLNTEAFF. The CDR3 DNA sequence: TGTGCCAGTACGGTTCCGGGACTTTTGAACACTGAAGCTTTCTTT.

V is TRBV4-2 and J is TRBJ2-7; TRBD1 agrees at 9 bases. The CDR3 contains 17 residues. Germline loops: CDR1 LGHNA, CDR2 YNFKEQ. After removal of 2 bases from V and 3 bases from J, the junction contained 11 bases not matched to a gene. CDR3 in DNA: TGTGCCAGCAGCCAACAGCTCGGGACAGGGACATACTACGAGCAGTACTTC. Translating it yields CASSQQLGTGTYYEQYF.

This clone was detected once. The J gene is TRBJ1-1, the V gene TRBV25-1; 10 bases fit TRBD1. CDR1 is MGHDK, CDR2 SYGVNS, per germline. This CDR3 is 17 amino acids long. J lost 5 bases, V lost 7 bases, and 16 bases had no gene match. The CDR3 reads CASITRQGARFRTEAFF. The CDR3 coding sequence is TGTGCCAGCATCACCAGACAGGGGGCTCGGTTTAGAACTGAAGCTTTCTTT. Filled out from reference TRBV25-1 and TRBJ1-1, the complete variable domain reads EADIYQTPRYLVIGTGKKITLECSQTMGHDKMYWYQQDPGMELHLIHYSYGVNSTEKGDLSSESTVSRIRTEHFPLTLESARPSHTSQYLCASITRQGARFRTEAFFGQGTRLTVV.

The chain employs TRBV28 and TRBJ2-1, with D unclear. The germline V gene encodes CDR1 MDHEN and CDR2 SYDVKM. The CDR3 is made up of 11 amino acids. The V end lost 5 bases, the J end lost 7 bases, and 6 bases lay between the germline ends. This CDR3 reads CASSILNEQFF. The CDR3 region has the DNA TGTGCCAGCAGTATCTTAAATGAGCAGTTCTTC. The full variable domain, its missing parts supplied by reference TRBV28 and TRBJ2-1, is DVKVTQSSRYLVKRTGEKVFLECVQDMDHENMFWYRQDPGLGLRLIYFSYDVKMKEKGDIPEGYSVSREKKERFSLILESASTNQTSMYLCASSILNEQFFGPGTRLTVL.

Here the CDR3 DNA reads TGCGCCAGCAGCTCTACAGGGTTCGCTGAAGCTTTCTTT. It translates to CASSSTGFAEAFF. The chain links TRBV5-1 to TRBJ1-1, with D possibly TRBD1 on 6 matching bases. Per germline, CDR1 SGHRS and CDR2 YFSETQ. CDR3 length: 13 amino acids. Trimming removed 3 bases at V and 6 bases at J, with 12 bases between.

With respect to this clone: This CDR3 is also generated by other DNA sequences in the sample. CDR3 bases: TGCGCCAGCAGCCAAGACCGGGGGGGCGCCTACAATGAGCAGTTCTTC. Its translation: CASSQDRGGAYNEQFF. The chain recombines TRBV4-3 with TRBJ2-1; 8 nucleotides line up with TRBD2. In germline, CDR1 is LGHNA, CDR2 YSLEER. V shed 0 bases, J shed 2 bases, and the junction held 3 bases outside the gene matches. The CDR3 is 16 residues long.

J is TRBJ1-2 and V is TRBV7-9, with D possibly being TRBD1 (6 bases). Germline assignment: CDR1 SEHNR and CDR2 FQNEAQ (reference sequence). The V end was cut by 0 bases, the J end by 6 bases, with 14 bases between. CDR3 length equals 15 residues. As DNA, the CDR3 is TGTGCCAGCAGCTTAGCGCAGCTGGGGGCTGATGGCTACACCTTC. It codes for CASSLAQLGADGYTF.

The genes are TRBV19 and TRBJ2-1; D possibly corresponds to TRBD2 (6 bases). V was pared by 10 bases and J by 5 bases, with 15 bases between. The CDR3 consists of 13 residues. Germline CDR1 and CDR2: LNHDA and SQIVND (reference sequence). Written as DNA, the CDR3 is TGTGCCACCGGGTACGGCGGGAACAATGAGCAGTTCTTC. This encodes CATGYGGNNEQFF.